This entry lists 2 T cell receptor beta chains sequenced from one sample in a study of beta chain features in type 1 diabetes. Notes on the study in general: Across all four CD4+ subsets, people with type 1 diabetes showed modestly shorter TCRB CDR3s.

Since all of the isolated RNA was reverse transcribed, expressed TCRB transcripts were what got sequenced. Sequencing was performed with immunoSEQ multiplex PCR; in TCRdb, only in-frame clones are kept and a portion is missing. The repertoire includes about 640,000 clones, around 12% of them detected once, and more than 0.09% sits in the top ten. Their recognized antigens are unknown. The sequencing input was naive CD4+ T cells from blood. These receptors were taken from a man younger than 40 with type 1 diabetes.

This chain uses TRBV6-5 with TRBJ1-5; the D is unclear. CDR3 length equals 15 residues. Germline loops: CDR1 MNHEY, CDR2 SVGAGI. Trimming removed 6 bases at V and 2 bases at J, with 14 bases between. DNA for the CDR3: TGTGCCAGCAGGCTCGACTTGAATGGCAATCAGCCCCAGCATTTT. Its protein product is CASRLDLNGNQPQHF.

This clone turned up a few times. The rearrangement uses TRBV2 and TRBJ1-3; D is uncertain. V gave up 7 bases and J gave up 0 bases, with 10 bases separating them. This CDR3 has 14 amino acids. CDR1 SNHLY and CDR2 FYNNEI come from the germline V gene. For the CDR3, the DNA is TGTGCCAGCATGAGACCAAACTCTGGAAACACCATATATTTT. It translates to CASMRPNSGNTIYF.